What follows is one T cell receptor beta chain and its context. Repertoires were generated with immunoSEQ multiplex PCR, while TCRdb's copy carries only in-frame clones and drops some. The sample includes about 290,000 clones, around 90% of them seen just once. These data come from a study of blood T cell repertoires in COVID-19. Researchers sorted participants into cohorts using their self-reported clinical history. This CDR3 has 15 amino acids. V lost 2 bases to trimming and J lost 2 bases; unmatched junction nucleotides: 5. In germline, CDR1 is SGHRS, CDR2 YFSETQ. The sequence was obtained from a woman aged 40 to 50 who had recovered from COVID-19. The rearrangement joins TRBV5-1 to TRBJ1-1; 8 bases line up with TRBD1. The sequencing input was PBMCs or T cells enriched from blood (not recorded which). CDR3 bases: TGCGCCAGCAGCTTCGGGGGGACAGGAAACACTGAAGCTTTCTTT. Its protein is CASSFGGTGNTEAFF. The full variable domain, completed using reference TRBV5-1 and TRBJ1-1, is KAGVTQTPRYLIKTRGQQVTLSCSPISGHRSVSWYQQTPGQGLQFLFEYFSETQRNKGNFPGRFSGRQFSNSRSEMNVSTLELGDSALYLCASSFGGTGNTEAFFGQGTRLTVV.